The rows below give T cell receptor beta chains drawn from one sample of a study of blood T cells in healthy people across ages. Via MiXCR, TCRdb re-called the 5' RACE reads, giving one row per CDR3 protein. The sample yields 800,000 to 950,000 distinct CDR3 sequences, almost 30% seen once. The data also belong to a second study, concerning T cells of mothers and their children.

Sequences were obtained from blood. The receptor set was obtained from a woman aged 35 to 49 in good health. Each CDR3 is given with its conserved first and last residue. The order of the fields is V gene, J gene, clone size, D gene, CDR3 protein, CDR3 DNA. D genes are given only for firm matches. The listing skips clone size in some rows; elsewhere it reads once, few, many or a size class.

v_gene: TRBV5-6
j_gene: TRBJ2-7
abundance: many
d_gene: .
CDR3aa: CASSRAGVDEQYF
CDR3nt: TGTGCCAGCTCAAGAGCAGGGGTGGACGAGCAGTACTTC

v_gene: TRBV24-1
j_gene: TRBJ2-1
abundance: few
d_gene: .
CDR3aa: CATSDSPVGPSLRRGNEQFF
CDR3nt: TGTGCCACCAGTGATTCCCCCGTGGGACCCTCTCTACGGAGGGGCAATGAGCAGTTCTTC

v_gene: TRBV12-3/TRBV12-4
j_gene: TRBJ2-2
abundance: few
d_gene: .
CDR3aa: CASSPWIGFGELFF
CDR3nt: TGTGCCAGCAGCCCCTGGATTGGATTCGGGGAGCTGTTTTTT

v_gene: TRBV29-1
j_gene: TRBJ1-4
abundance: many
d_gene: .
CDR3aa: CSVPGGPANEKLFF
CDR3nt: TGCAGCGTTCCTGGAGGGCCTGCGAATGAAAAACTGTTTTTT

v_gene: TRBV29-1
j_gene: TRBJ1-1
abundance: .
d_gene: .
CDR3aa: CSVSEGVVEAFF
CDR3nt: TGCAGCGTTTCTGAGGGGGTCGTTGAAGCTTTCTTT

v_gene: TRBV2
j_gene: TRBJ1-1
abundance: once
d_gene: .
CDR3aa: CASSPWGQSEAFF
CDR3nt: TGTGCCAGCAGCCCATGGGGTCAATCTGAAGCTTTCTTT

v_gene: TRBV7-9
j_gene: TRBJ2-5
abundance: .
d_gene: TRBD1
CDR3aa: CASSLEGTGGKIWYF
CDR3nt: TGCGCCAGCAGCTTAGAGGGGACAGGGGGCAAGATCTGGTACTTC

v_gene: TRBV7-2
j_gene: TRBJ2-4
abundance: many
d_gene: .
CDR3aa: CASSLGWAKNIQYF
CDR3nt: TGTGCCAGCAGCTTGGGGTGGGCCAAAAACATTCAGTACTTC

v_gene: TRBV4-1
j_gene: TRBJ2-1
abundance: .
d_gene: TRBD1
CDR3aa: CASSQSGTGFPYEQFF
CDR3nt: TGCGCCAGCAGCCAAAGCGGGACAGGGTTCCCCTACGAGCAGTTCTTC

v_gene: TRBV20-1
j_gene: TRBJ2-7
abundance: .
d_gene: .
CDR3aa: CSARDRAGAYNEQYF
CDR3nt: TGCAGTGCTAGAGATCGGGCAGGGGCCTACAATGAGCAGTACTTC

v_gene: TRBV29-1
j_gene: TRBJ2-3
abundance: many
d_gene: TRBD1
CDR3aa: CSVGWTGGVQYF
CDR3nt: TGCAGCGTTGGCTGGACAGGGGGCGTTCAGTATTTT

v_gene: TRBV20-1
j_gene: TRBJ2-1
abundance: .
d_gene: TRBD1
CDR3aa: CGEKQGPYNEQFF
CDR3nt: TGCGGTGAAAAACAGGGGCCCTACAATGAGCAGTTCTTC

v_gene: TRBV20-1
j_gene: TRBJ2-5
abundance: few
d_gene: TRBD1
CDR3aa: CSATVGAGGAKTQYF
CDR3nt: TGCAGTGCCACCGTCGGGGCAGGGGGCGCGAAGACCCAGTACTTC

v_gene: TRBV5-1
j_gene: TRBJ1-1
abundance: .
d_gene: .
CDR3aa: CASKSQLELNTEAFF
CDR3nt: TGCGCCAGCAAGTCCCAGCTAGAGCTGAACACTGAAGCTTTCTTT

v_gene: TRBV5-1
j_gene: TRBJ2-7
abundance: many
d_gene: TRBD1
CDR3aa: CASSTGQGGEQYF
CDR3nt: TGCGCCAGCAGCACCGGACAGGGCGGCGAGCAGTACTTC

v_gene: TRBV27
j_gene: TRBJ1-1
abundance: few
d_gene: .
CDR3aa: CASSFTGGHSTEAFF
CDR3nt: TGTGCCAGCAGTTTTACGGGTGGACATTCCACTGAAGCTTTCTTT

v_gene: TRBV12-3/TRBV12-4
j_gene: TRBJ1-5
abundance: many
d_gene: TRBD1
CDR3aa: CASSLVTGQGAYQPQHF
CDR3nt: TGTGCCAGCAGTTTGGTCACGGGACAGGGTGCTTATCAGCCCCAGCATTTT

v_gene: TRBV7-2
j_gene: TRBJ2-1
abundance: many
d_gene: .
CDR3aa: CASSSLGGADNEQFF
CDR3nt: TGTGCCAGCAGCTCCCTAGGGGGGGCGGACAATGAGCAGTTCTTC

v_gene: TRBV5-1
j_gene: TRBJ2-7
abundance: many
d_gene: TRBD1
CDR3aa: CASSTGQGSNYEQYF
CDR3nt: TGCGCCAGCAGCACCGGACAGGGGTCGAACTACGAGCAGTACTTC

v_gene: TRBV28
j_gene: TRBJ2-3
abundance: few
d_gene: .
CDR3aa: CVSSRLRRNTDTQYF
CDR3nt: TGTGTCAGCAGTAGACTCCGCAGGAACACAGATACGCAGTATTTT

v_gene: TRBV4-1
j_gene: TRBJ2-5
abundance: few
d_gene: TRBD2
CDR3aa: CAGSQDPSGAYETQYF
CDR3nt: TGCGCCGGCAGCCAAGACCCCAGCGGGGCATATGAGACCCAGTACTTC

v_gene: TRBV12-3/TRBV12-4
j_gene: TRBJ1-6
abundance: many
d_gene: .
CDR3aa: CASRTLSYNSPLHF
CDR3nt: TGTGCCAGCAGGACATTGTCCTATAATTCACCCCTCCACTTT

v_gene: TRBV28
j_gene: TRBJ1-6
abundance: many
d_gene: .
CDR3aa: CASTVGGVASPLHF
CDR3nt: TGTGCCAGCACCGTAGGGGGGGTTGCTTCACCCCTCCACTTT

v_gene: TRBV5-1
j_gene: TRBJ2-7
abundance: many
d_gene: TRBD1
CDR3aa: CASSWGTGYSYEQYF
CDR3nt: TGCGCCAGCAGCTGGGGGACAGGGTACTCCTACGAGCAGTACTTC

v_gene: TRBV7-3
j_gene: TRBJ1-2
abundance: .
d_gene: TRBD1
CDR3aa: CASRATGGEGYTF
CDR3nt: TGTGCCAGCAGAGCCACAGGGGGCGAGGGCTACACCTTC

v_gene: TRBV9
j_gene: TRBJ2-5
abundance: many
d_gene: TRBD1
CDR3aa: CASSDRGWETQYF
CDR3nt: TGTGCCAGCTCCGACAGGGGATGGGAGACCCAGTACTTC

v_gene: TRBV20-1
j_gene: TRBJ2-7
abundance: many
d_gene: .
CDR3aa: CSARGDLGYEQYF
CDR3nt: TGCAGTGCTAGAGGTGATCTTGGCTACGAGCAGTACTTC

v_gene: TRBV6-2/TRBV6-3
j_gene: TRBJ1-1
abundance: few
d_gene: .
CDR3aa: CASSYSANTEAFF
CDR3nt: TGTGCCAGCAGTTATTCAGCGAACACTGAAGCTTTCTTT

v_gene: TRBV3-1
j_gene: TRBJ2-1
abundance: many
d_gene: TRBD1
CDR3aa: CASSPRDRGKQFF
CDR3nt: TGTGCCAGCAGCCCCCGGGACAGGGGAAAGCAGTTCTTC

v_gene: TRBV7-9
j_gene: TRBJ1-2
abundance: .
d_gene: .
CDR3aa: CASGSYRAGGYTF
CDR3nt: TGTGCCAGCGGCTCCTACAGGGCCGGAGGCTACACCTTC

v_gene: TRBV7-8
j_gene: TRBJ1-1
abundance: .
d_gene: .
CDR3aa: CASSWGTGREAFF
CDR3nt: TGTGCCAGCAGCTGGGGGACGGGTCGGGAAGCTTTCTTT

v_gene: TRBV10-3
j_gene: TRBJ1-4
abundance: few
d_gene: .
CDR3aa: CAISDSRPSGGRGEKLFF
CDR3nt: TGTGCCATCAGTGATTCGCGGCCGTCCGGGGGGCGCGGTGAAAAACTGTTTTTT

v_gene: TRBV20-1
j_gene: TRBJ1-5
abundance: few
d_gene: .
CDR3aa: CSVTGQGSNQPQHF
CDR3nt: TGCAGTGTAACTGGGCAGGGAAGCAATCAGCCCCAGCATTTT

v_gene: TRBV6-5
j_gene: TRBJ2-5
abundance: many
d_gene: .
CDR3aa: CASSYDSAGGQETQYF
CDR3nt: TGTGCCAGCAGTTACGATTCAGCCGGAGGGCAAGAGACCCAGTACTTC

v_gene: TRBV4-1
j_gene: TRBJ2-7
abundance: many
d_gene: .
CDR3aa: CASSQTYSYEQYF
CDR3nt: TGCGCCAGCAGCCAGACTTACAGCTACGAGCAGTACTTC

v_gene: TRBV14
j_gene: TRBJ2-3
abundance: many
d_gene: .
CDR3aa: CASSPGVTQYF
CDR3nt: TGTGCCAGCAGCCCGGGGGTTACGCAGTATTTT